A single T cell receptor (beta chain) is shown here with its context. Its antigen is currently unknown. This record comes from a study of T cells in localized non-small cell lung cancer. Study outcomes and limitations: Sequencing, confined to only one tumor region, leaves heterogeneity possible. Uninvolved adjacent lung showed higher T cell clonality than tumor. For the top 100 tumor clones, a median approximately 61 also appeared in adjacent lung. Higher adjacent-lung clonality was associated with shorter survival.

Data came from immunoSEQ multiplex PCR; TCRdb stores just in-frame clones and leaves some out. The table shows 20,000 to 25,000 clones, with about 88% occurring only once. The ends lost 4 bases at V and 0 bases at J; junction bases unmatched: 11. This CDR3 region has 18 residues. Germline CDR1 is MNHNS and CDR2 is SASEGT. This TCR was recovered from a man aged 35-69 years with stage II squamous cell lung carcinoma. This rearrangement joins TRBV6-1 to TRBJ1-5; 8 bases agree with TRBD1. Source: PBMCs, taken before any cancer treatment. The CDR3 nucleotides read TGTGCCAGCAGTGGACCGGGACAGGACCAATATAGCAATCAGCCCCAGCATTTT. Translating gives CASSGPGQDQYSNQPQHF.